The 4 T cell receptor beta chains below were found in one sample sequenced in a study of T cells in Graves' hyperthyroidism and ophthalmopathy. Amplification targeted TCR beta CDR3 regions from RNA transcripts. With the HTBI primer set, the TCR CDR3 went through a first round of RT-PCR. One entry per CDR3 protein results from TCRdb running MiXCR on the multiplex PCR reads. The sample contains about 720,000 distinct CDR3 sequences, 15% to 20% of which appear only once. The sequenced sample consisted of blood. All receptors derive from a woman between 50 and 59 years old with Graves' hyperthyroidism that later progressed to Graves' ophthalmopathy.

This clonotype was detected many times. This chain links TRBV5-1 with TRBJ2-3; D gene ambiguous. V was shortened by 0 bases and J by 0 bases, with 5 bases between the two germline ends. The CDR3 consists of 14 residues. CDR1 and CDR2 (germline): SGHRS, YFSETQ. The CDR3 coding sequence is TGCGCCAGCAGCTTGGACCCGAGCACAGATACGCAGTATTTT. Residues: CASSLDPSTDTQYF.

A few counts support this clonotype. This chain connects TRBV2 to TRBJ1-3; the D gene is possibly TRBD1 (6 bases). Trimming removed 5 bases from V and 5 bases from J, with 16 bases in between. Germline CDR1 SNHLY, CDR2 FYNNEI. The CDR3 is 15 amino acids. CDR3 in DNA: TGTGCCAGCAGTCCCCACCCGGGGGCGAGAAACACCATATATTTT. This sequence encodes CASSPHPGARNTIYF. The entire variable domain, with the rest obtained from reference TRBV2 and TRBJ1-3, is as follows: EPEVTQTPSHQVTQMGQEVILRCVPISNHLYFYWYRQILGQKVEFLVSFYNNEISEKSEIFDDQFSVERPDGSNFTLKIRSTKLEDSAMYFCASSPHPGARNTIYFGEGSWLTVV.

This clonotype was counted ten times or more. V usage is TRBV20-1 and J usage is TRBJ1-1; perhaps TRBD1 as D (5 bases). Deletions cut 0 bases from V and 0 bases from J, with 14 bases between. The CDR3 is 16 amino acids. Germline V CDR1 and CDR2: DFQATT, SNEGSKA (reference sequence). The CDR3 nucleotides are TGCAGTGCTAGAGATCCCGGGGCAGGCATGAACACTGAAGCTTTCTTT. Translated: CSARDPGAGMNTEAFF.

The V and J genes are TRBV30 and TRBJ2-1, with D uncertain. Germline CDR1 reads GTSNPN; CDR2 reads SVGIG (reference sequence). V lost 0 bases and J lost 10, with 22 bases in between. This CDR3 is 16 amino acids long. CDR3: CAWSVGLGAEGYEQFF. CDR3 nucleotide sequence: TGTGCCTGGAGTGTGGGCCTCGGAGCAGAAGGGTACGAGCAGTTCTTC.